This T cell receptor (beta chain) was sequenced for a study of blood T cells in healthy people across ages. Study outcomes and limitations: Higher diversity and more naive CD4+ cells were features of long-lived donors, compared to aged donors.

In its sample, this clonotype was seen a few times. Its target is not known. The CDR3 consists of 15 residues. The V and J ends lost 5 bases and 3 bases, in that order; junction bases with no gene match: 5. Germline V gene data show CDR1 as MNHNY and CDR2 as SVGAGI (reference sequence). Sample-barcoded 5' priming and a J-beta primer mix drove a second PCR of roughly 6 to 12 cycles. One entry per CDR3 protein results from TCRdb running MiXCR on the 5' RACE reads. The table shows more than 1,000,000 distinct CDR3 sequences, with approximately 26% occurring only once. The same sample was also used in a study of T cells of mothers and their children.

The chain carries TRBV6-6 and TRBJ2-1, with TRBD2 matching 9 bases. This clonotype was sampled from a girl aged 2 to 10 in good health. Material: blood. CDR3 region: CASSRSGSVYNEQFF. The CDR3 DNA reads as TGTGCCAGCAGTCGTAGCGGGAGTGTCTACAATGAGCAGTTCTTC.